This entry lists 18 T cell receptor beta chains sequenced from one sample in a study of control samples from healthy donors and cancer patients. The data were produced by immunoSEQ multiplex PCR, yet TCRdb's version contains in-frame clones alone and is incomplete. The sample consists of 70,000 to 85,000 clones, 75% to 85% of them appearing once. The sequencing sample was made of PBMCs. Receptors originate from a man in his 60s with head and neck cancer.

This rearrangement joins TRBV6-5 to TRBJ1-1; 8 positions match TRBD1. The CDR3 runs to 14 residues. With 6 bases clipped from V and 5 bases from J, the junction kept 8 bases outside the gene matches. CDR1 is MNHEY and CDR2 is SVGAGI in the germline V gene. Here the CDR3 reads CASSYQGASTEAFF. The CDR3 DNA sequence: TGTGCCAGCAGCTATCAGGGGGCGAGTACTGAAGCTTTCTTT.

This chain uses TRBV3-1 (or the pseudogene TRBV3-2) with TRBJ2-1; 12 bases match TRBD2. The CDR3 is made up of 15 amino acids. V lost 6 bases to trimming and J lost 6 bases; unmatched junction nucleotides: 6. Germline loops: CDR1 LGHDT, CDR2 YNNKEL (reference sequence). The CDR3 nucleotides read TGTGCCAGCAGAAGGACTAGCGGGACTCCCAATGAGCAGTTCTTC. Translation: CASRRTSGTPNEQFF.

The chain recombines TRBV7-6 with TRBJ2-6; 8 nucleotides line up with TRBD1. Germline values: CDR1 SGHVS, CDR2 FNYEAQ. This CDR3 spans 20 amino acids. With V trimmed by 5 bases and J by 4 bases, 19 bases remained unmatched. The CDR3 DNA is TGTGCCAGCAGCGCCATTGGGGGACAGGCCCGGGGTGGAGGGGCCAACGTCCTGACTTTC. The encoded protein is CASSAIGGQARGGGANVLTF.

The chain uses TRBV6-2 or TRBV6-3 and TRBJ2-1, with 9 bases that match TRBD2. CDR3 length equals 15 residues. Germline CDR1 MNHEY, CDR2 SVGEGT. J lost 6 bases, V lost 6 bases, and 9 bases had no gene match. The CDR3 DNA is TGTGCCAGCAGCCTAGCGGGATATACCCTCAATGAGCAGTTCTTC. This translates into CASSLAGYTLNEQFF.

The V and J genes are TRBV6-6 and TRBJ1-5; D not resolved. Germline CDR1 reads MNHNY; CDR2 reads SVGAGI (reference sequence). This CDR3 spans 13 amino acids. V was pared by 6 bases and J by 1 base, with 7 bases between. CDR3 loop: CASRRESNQPQHF. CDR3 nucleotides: TGTGCCAGCAGAAGGGAAAGCAATCAGCCCCAGCATTTT.

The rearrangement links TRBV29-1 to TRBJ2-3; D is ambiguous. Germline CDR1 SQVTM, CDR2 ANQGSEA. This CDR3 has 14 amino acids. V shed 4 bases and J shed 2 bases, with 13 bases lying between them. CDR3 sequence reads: CSVVPANPTDTQYF. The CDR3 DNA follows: TGCAGCGTTGTTCCGGCCAACCCCACAGATACGCAGTATTTT.

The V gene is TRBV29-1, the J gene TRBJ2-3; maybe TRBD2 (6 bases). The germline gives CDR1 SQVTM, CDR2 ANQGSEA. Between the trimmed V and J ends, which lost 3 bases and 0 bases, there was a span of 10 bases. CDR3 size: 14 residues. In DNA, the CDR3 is TGCAGCGTTGACCCTAGCGCGAGCACAGATACGCAGTATTTT. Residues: CSVDPSASTDTQYF.

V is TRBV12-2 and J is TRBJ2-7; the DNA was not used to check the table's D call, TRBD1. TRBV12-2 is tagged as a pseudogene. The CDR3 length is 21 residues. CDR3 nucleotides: TGTGCAAGTCGCTTAACCGAGGCGCTTTCGACAGGTCCCGGACTCACTTACGAGCAGTACTTC. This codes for CASRLTEALSTGPGLTYEQYF.

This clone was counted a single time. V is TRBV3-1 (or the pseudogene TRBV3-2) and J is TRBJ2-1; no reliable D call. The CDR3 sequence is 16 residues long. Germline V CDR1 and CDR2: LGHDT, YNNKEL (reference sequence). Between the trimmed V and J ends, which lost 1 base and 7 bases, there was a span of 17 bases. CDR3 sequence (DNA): TGTGCCAGCAGCCAAGGATTGGGGTTAGTTGGTAATGAGCAGTTCTTC. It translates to CASSQGLGLVGNEQFF.

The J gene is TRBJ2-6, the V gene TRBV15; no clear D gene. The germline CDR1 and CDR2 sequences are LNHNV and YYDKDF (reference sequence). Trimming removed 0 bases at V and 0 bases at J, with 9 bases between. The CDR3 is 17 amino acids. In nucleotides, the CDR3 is TGTGCCACCAGCAGAGATGGGTACGCCTCTGGGGCCAACGTCCTGACTTTC. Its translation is CATSRDGYASGANVLTF.

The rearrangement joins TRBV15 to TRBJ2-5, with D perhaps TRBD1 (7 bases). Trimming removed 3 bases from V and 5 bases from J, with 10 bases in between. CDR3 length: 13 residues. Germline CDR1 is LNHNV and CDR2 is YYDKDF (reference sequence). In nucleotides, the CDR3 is TGTGCCACCAGCAGGACAGGGAGGGAGACCCAGTACTTC. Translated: CATSRTGRETQYF.

As DNA, the CDR3 is TGTGCCAGTAGTACCCAGGGGAGGTATGGCTACACCTTC. Protein sequence: CASSTQGRYGYTF. The rearrangement joins TRBV19 to TRBJ1-2; possible D gene TRBD1, 6 bases. V lost 4 bases, J lost 5 bases, and 11 bases lay in between. This CDR3 region has 13 residues. Germline loops: CDR1 LNHDA, CDR2 SQIVND (reference sequence).

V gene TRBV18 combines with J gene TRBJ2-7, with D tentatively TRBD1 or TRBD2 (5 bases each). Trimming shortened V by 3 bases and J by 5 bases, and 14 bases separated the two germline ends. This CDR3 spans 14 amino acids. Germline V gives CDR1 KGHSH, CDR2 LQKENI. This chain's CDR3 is CASSPVSGSDEQYF. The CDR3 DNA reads TGTGCCAGCTCACCGGTATCAGGGAGCGACGAGCAGTACTTC.

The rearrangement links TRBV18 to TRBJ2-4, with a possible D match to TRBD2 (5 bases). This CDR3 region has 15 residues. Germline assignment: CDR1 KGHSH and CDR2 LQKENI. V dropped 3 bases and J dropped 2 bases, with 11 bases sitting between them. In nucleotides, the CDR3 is TGTGCCAGCTCACCGTCTGAGGGTACCAAAAACATTCAGTACTTC. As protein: CASSPSEGTKNIQYF.

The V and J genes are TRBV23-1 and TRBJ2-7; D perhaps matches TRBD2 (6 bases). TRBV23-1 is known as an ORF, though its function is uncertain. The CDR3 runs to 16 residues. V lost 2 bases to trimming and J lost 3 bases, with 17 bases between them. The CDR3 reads CASSQNLGRIVYEQYF. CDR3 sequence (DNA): TGCGCCAGCAGTCAAAATTTAGGGAGGATCGTCTACGAGCAGTACTTC.

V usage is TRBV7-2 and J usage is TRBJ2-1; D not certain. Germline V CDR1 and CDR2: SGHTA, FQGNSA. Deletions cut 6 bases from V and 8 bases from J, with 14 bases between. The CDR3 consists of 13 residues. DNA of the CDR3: TGTGCCAGCAGGCCAACTCCCTGGGATGAGCAGTTCTTC. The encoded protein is CASRPTPWDEQFF.

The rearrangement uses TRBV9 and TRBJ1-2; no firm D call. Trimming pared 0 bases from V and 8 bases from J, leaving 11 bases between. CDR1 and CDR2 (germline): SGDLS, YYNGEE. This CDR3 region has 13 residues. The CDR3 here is CASSVDVLRGYTF. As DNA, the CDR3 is TGTGCCAGCAGCGTAGATGTGTTGCGGGGCTACACCTTC.

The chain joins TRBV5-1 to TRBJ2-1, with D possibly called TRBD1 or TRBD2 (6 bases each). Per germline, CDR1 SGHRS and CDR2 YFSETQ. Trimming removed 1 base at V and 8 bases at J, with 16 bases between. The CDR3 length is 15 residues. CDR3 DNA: TGCGCCAGCAGCTTGATGGAGGGGGACGTAGATGAGCAGTTCTTC. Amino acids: CASSLMEGDVDEQFF. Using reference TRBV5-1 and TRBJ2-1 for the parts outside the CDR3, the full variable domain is KAGVTQTPRYLIKTRGQQVTLSCSPISGHRSVSWYQQTPGQGLQFLFEYFSETQRNKGNFPGRFSGRQFSNSRSEMNVSTLELGDSALYLCASSLMEGDVDEQFFGPGTRLTVL.